One and the same sample provided the 20 T cell receptor beta chains below, sequenced in a study of regulatory T cells in long-lasting Graves disease. Assembly of TCR beta libraries relied on iRepertoire HTBI primers together with Arm-PCR of CDR3 regions. One entry per CDR3 protein results from TCRdb running MiXCR on the multiplex PCR reads. Altogether roughly 400,000 distinct CDR3 sequences are present, approximately 22% being singletons, with the ten largest covering approximately 15%. Time point described: persistent/refractory GD, antithyroid drugs over 5 years with positive TRAb. Researchers made the TCR library from RNA that was extracted from PBMCs. Sample: peripheral blood mononuclear cells (PBMCs), taken when the disease was refractory, from a patient treated with antithyroid drugs. Receptors were obtained from a female donor with Graves disease.

This clonotype was seen a handful of times. V is TRBV18 and J is TRBJ2-7; perhaps TRBD1 as D (6 bases). From germline, CDR1 is KGHSH and CDR2 LQKENI. The CDR3 is made up of 13 amino acids. The V gene lost 4 bases and the J gene lost 3 bases, with 10 bases spanning the gap. The CDR3 DNA reads as TGTGCCAGCTCACAGGGACACCTCTACGAGCAGTACTTC. Its protein product is CASSQGHLYEQYF.

This clonotype was recorded many times. The V and J genes are TRBV12-3 or TRBV12-4 and TRBJ1-2; the match to TRBD1 covers 8 bases. This CDR3 spans 15 amino acids. The V segment lost 4 bases and the J segment 4 bases; nucleotides outside the gene matches: 8. The CDR3 bases are TGTGCCAGCAGTTCCCCACCGGGACAGGTCTATGGCTACACCTTC. Its translation: CASSSPPGQVYGYTF.

There are many counts of this clonotype. This chain connects TRBV5-1 to TRBJ1-2, with 7 bases that match TRBD1. The CDR3 runs 15 residues. V trimming: 3 bases; J trimming: 0 bases; junction bases outside the gene matches: 5. CDR1 and CDR2 from the germline V gene are SGHRS and YFSETQ. CDR3 sequence: CASSSGGTANYGYTF. CDR3 DNA sequence: TGCGCCAGCAGCTCGGGCGGGACAGCTAACTATGGCTACACCTTC.

This clonotype appeared many times. The gene calls are TRBV6-2 or TRBV6-3 and TRBJ1-1, with 9 positions matching TRBD1. V was pared by 5 bases and J by 10 bases, with 8 bases of the junction left unmatched. Germline assignment: CDR1 MNHEY and CDR2 SVGEGT. The CDR3 extends over 13 amino acids. Here the CDR3 DNA reads TGTGCCAGCAGTACTCGACAGGGGGACCGAGCTTTCTTT. Residues: CASSTRQGDRAFF.

This clonotype came up once. J is TRBJ1-5 and V is TRBV7-8; D ambiguous. The V and J ends lost 1 base and 12 bases respectively, with 16 bases between them. CDR3 length: 14 residues. From germline, CDR1 is SGHVS and CDR2 FQNEAQ. For the CDR3, the DNA is TGTGCCAGCAGCTTAGAGACGGGGATTAGGTTCCAGCATTTT. Translation gives CASSLETGIRFQHF.

The chain employs TRBV7-9 and TRBJ2-1, with 9 bases identical to TRBD2. V lost 5 bases and J lost 8; bases outside the gene matches: 7. Germline assignment: CDR1 SEHNR and CDR2 FQNEAQ (reference sequence). There are 14 residues in the CDR3. Here the CDR3 DNA reads TGTGCCAGCAGCCCTAGCGGGGCGTGGGATGAGCAGTTCTTC. Translating gives CASSPSGAWDEQFF. The full variable domain, rest sourced from reference TRBV7-9 and TRBJ2-1, is DTGVSQNPRHKITKRGQNVTFRCDPISEHNRLYWYRQTLGQGPEFLTYFQNEAQLEKSRLLSDRFSAERPKGSFSTLEIQRTEQGDSAMYLCASSPSGAWDEQFFGPGTRLTVL.

This clonotype was seen only a few times. V gene TRBV5-6 combines with J gene TRBJ2-5, with TRBD1 matching 7 bases. Looked up from germline, CDR1 is SGHDT and CDR2 is YYEEEE. The CDR3 spans 14 residues. The ends lost 3 bases at V and 6 bases at J; junction bases unmatched: 8. The CDR3: CASSYRDSGQTQYF. The CDR3 nucleotides are TGTGCCAGCAGCTACCGGGACAGTGGACAGACCCAGTACTTC.

This clonotype was recorded a few times. V gene TRBV7-9 combines with J gene TRBJ1-2; 8 bases align to TRBD1. V lost 5 bases and J lost 3; bases outside the gene matches: 8. The germline V gene encodes CDR1 SEHNR and CDR2 FQNEAQ (reference sequence). CDR3 length: 15 residues. CDR3 protein: CASSDYRGIDYGYTF. Written as DNA, the CDR3 is TGTGCCAGCAGCGACTACAGGGGGATCGACTATGGCTACACCTTC.

This clonotype was observed a handful of times. The gene calls are TRBV13 and TRBJ1-1, with 9 bases fitting TRBD1. The CDR3 is made up of 17 amino acids. Trimming at V came to 5 bases and at J to 0 bases, leaving 10 bases not matched to a gene. The germline V gene has CDR1 PRHDT and CDR2 FYEKMQ (reference sequence). CDR3 loop: CASSKGQGMVVNTEAFF. CDR3 DNA: TGTGCCAGCAGCAAGGGACAGGGAATGGTCGTGAACACTGAAGCTTTCTTT.

The rearrangement uses TRBV20-1 and TRBJ1-4; D possibly corresponds to TRBD1 (5 bases). The ends were cut back, 3 bases at V and 8 bases at J, with 16 bases in the middle. Germline V CDR1 and CDR2: DFQATT, SNEGSKA (reference sequence). CDR3 length equals 14 residues. The CDR3 DNA sequence: TGCAGTGCTAGTGAGACACTCCGGGACGAAAAACTGTTTTTT. Its translation is CSASETLRDEKLFF.

The CDR3 DNA follows: TGCGCCAGCAGCCAAGCATTGGTTTCCGAGCAGTACTTC. This translates into CASSQALVSEQYF. V gene TRBV4-1 combines with J gene TRBJ2-7, with D unclear. The CDR3 consists of 13 residues. V dropped 1 base and J dropped 6 bases, with 10 bases sitting between them. The V gene's germline CDR1 is MGHRA and CDR2 YSYEKL.

This clonotype has at least ten counts. V is TRBV13 and J is TRBJ1-1; D is uncertain. The V gene lost 5 bases and the J gene lost 8 bases, with 9 bases spanning the gap. This CDR3 spans 11 amino acids. CDR1 and CDR2 from the germline V gene are PRHDT and FYEKMQ (reference sequence). CDR3: CASSPKVEAFF. The CDR3 nucleotides read TGTGCCAGCAGCCCAAAGGTCGAAGCTTTCTTT.

The chain joins TRBV24-1 to TRBJ2-2; 10 bases are shared with TRBD1. The CDR3 covers 17 residues. The J segment lost 7 bases and the V segment lost 3 bases, leaving 10 bases of the junction unmatched. The germline CDR1 and CDR2 sequences are KGHDR and SFDVKD. CDR3 bases: TGTGCCACCAGTGATCTACCCGGGACAGGGGAGGGCGGGGAGCTGTTTTTT. Translation: CATSDLPGTGEGGELFF.

The chain carries TRBV4-2 and TRBJ2-7, with a weak D call TRBD1 (5 bases). The CDR3 totals 13 residues. Germline CDR1 is LGHNA and CDR2 is YNFKEQ. V was trimmed by 1 base and J by 5 bases, leaving 9 bases between them. Here the CDR3 reads CASSQAMTDEQYF. In DNA, the CDR3 is TGTGCCAGCAGCCAAGCAATGACAGACGAGCAGTACTTC.

In this sample, this clonotype turned up many times. The chain couples TRBV28 to TRBJ1-2; 9 bases map to TRBD1. CDR3 size: 16 residues. Per the germline V gene, CDR1 is MDHEN and CDR2 is SYDVKM. V shed 5 bases, J shed 8 bases, and the junction held 15 bases outside the gene matches. This CDR3 is CASSPIGLQGARGYTF. CDR3 DNA: TGTGCCAGCAGTCCTATAGGTCTACAGGGGGCTCGGGGCTACACCTTC.

With regard to this clonotype: One base away lies a much larger clone, so this may be a sequencing read error. The chain combines TRBV27 with TRBJ1-2; D gene unclear. Germline-derived CDR1 and CDR2 are MNHEY and SMNVEV (reference sequence). V gave up 6 bases and J gave up 7 bases, with 15 bases separating them. This CDR3 is 13 amino acids long. Written as DNA, the CDR3 is TGTGCCAGCAGAACCCCGGTGGCTGGTGGCTACACCTTC. It codes for CASRTPVAGGYTF.

Comments on this clonotype: A read error is likely here: a far larger clone is one base away. The chain joins TRBV6-1 to TRBJ2-2; 8 bases agree with TRBD1. The CDR3 has 14 residues. Germline V gene data show CDR1 as MNHNS and CDR2 as SASEGT. V was clipped by 4 bases and J by 3 bases; unmatched bases: 1. CDR3 bases: TGTGCCAGCAGTGGGACAGGGCACACCGGGGAGCTGTTTTTT. This codes for CASSGTGHTGELFF.

This chain joins TRBV4-1 and TRBJ1-6, with a possible D match to TRBD1 (6 bases). Trimming pared 0 bases from V and 9 bases from J, leaving 12 bases between. In germline, CDR1 is MGHRA, CDR2 YSYEKL. There are 15 residues in the CDR3. The CDR3 DNA follows: TGCGCCAGCAGCCAAGATCCACAGGGTGGTTCACCCCTCCACTTT. This gives the protein CASSQDPQGGSPLHF.

In this sample, this clonotype turned up many times. The rearrangement joins TRBV10-3 to TRBJ2-7, with D possibly being TRBD2 (5 bases). V lost 6 bases to trimming and J lost 0 bases, with 9 bases between them. CDR3 length: 13 amino acids. Germline CDR1 is ENHRY and CDR2 is SYGVKD. Here the CDR3 reads CAISDRDSYEQYF. CDR3 coding DNA: TGTGCCATCAGCGATCGGGACTCCTACGAGCAGTACTTC.

This clonotype was counted between two and nine times. This chain connects TRBV7-9 to TRBJ2-2; perhaps TRBD1 as D (6 bases). CDR3 size: 13 residues. Trimming pared 5 bases from V and 6 bases from J, leaving 10 bases between. Germline CDR1 is SEHNR and CDR2 is FQNEAQ (reference sequence). CDR3 in amino acids: CASSPGASGELFF. The CDR3 nucleotides read TGTGCCAGCAGCCCAGGGGCTTCCGGGGAGCTGTTTTTT.